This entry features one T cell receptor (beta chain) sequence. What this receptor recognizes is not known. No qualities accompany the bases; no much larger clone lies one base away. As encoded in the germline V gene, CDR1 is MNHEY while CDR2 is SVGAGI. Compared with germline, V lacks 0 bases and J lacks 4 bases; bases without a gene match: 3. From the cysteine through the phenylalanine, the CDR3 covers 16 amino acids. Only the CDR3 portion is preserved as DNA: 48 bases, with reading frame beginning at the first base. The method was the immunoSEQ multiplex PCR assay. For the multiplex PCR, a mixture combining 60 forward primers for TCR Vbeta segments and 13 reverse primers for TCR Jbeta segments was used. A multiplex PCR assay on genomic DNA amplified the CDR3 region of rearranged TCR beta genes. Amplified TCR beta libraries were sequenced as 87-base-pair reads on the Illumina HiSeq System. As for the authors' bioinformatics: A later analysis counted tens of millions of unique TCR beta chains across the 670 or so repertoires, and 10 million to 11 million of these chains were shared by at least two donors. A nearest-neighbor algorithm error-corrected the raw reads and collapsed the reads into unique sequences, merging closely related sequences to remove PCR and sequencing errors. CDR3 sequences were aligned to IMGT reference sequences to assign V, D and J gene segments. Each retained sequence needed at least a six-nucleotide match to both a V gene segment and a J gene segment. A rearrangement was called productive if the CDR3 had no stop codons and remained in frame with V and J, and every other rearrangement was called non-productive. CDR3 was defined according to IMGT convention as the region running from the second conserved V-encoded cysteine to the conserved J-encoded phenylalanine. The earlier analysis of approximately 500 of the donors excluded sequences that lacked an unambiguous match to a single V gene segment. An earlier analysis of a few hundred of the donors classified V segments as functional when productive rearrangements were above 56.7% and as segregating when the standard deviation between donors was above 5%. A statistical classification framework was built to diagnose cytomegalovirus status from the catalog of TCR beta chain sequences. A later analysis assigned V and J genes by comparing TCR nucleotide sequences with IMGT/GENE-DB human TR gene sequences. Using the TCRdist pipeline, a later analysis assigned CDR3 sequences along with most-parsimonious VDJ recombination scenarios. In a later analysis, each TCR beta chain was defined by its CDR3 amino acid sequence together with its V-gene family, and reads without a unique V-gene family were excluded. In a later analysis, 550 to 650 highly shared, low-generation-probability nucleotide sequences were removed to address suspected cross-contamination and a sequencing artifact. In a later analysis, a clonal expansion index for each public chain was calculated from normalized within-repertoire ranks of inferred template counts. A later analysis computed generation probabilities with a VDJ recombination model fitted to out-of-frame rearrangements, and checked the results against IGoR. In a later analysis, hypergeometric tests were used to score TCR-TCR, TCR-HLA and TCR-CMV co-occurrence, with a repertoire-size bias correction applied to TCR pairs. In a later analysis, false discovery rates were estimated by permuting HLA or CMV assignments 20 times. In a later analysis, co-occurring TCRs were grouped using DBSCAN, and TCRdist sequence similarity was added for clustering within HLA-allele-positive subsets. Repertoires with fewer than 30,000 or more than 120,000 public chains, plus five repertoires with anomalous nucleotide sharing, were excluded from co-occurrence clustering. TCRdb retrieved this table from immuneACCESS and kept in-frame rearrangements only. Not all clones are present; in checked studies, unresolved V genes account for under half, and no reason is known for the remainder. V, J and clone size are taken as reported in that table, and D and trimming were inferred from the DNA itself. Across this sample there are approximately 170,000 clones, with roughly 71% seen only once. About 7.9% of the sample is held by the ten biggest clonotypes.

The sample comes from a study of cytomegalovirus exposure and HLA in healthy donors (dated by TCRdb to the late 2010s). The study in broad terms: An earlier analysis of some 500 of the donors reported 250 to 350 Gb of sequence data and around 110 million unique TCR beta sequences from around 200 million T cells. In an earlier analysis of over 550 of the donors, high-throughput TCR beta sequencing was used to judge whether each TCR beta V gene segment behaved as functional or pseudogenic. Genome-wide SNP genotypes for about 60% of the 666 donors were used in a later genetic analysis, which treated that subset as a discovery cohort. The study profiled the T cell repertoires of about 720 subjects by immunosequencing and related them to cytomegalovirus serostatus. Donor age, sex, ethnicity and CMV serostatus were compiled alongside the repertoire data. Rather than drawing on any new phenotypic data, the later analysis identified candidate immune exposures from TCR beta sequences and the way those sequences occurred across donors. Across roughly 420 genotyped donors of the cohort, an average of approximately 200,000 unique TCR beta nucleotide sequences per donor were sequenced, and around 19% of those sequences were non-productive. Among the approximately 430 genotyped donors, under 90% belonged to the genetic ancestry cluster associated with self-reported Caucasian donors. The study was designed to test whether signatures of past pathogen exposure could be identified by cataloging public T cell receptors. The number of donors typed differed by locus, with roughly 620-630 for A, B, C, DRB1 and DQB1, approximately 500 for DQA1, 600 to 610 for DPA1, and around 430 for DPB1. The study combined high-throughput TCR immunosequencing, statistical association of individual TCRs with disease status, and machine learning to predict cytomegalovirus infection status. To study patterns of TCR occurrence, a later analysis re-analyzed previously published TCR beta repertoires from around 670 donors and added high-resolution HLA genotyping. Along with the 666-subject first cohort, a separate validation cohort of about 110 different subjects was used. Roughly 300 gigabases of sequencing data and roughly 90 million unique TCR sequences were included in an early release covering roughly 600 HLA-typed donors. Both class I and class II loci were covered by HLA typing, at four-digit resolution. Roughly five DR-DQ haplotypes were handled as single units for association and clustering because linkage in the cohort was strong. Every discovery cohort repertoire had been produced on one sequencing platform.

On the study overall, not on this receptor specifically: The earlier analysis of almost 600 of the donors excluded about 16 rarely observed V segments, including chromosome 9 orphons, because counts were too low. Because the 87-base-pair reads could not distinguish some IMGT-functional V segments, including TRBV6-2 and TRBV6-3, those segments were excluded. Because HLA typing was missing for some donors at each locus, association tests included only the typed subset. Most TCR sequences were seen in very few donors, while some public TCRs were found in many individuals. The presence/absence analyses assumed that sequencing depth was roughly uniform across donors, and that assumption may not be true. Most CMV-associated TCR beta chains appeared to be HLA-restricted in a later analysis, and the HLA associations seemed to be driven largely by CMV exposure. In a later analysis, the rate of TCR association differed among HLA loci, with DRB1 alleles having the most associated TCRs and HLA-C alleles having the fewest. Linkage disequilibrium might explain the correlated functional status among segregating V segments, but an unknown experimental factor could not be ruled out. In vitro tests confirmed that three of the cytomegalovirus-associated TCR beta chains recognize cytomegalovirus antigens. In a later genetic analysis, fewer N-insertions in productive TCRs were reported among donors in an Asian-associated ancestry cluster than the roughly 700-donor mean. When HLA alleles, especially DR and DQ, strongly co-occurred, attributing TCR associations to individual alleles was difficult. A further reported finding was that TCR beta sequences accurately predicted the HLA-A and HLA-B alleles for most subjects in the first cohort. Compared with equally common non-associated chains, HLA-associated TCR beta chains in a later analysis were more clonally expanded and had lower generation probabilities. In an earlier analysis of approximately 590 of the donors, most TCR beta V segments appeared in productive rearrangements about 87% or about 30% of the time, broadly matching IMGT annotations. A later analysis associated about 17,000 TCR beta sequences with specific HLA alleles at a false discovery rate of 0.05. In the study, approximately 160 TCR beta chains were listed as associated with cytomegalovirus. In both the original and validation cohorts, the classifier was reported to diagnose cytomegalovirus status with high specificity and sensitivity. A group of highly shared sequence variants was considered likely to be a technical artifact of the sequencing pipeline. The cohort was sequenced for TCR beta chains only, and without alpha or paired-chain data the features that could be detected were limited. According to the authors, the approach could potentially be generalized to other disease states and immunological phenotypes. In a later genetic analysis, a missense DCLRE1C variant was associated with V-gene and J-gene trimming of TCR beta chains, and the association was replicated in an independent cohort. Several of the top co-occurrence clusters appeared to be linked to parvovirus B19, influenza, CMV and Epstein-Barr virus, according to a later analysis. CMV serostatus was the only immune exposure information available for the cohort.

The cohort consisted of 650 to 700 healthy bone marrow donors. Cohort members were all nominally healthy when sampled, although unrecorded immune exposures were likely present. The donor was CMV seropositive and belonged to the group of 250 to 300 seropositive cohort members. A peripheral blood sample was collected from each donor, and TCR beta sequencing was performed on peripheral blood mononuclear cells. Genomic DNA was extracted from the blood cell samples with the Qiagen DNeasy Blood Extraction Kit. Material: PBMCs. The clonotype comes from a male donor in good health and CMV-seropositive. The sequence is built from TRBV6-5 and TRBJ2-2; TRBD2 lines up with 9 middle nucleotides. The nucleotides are TGTGCCAGCAGTTACTCGCGGGGGGGAGTCACCGGGGAGCTGTTTTTT. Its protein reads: CASSYSRGGVTGELFF.